The 8 T cell receptor beta chains below were found in one sample sequenced in a study of blood T cell repertoires in COVID-19. Produced via immunoSEQ multiplex PCR; TCRdb's table is partial and in-frame only. The sample lists approximately 160,000 clones; 70% to 90% were seen once. Sequencing was carried out using peripheral blood. These receptors were taken from a man in his fifties or sixties with active or convalescent COVID-19.

The chain joins TRBV19 to TRBJ2-7; weak D call: TRBD1 (5 bases). CDR3 size: 12 residues. V shed 4 bases and J shed 6 bases, with 10 bases lying between them. Germline lookup yields CDR1 LNHDA and CDR2 SQIVND (reference sequence). The CDR3 DNA sequence: TGTGCCAGTAGTACCCTCGACAGCGAGCAGTACTTC. It is translated as CASSTLDSEQYF.

The CDR3, as DNA: TGCGCCAGCAGCTTGAATAGCCAGGGCTACACCTTC. Amino acid sequence: CASSLNSQGYTF. This chain links TRBV5-1 with TRBJ1-2; D uncertain. Germline V gene sequence: CDR1 SGHRS, CDR2 YFSETQ. The CDR3 has 12 amino acids. V lost 1 base and J lost 8, with 9 bases in between.

This clone appeared a few times. V is TRBV29-1 and J is TRBJ1-1; D is unclear. V was clipped by 4 bases and J by 1 base, with 16 bases between them. CDR3 length equals 15 residues. Germline assignment: CDR1 SQVTM and CDR2 ANQGSEA. CDR3 in amino acids: CSVGVGGRGNTEAFF. CDR3 nucleotide sequence: TGCAGCGTTGGGGTTGGAGGAAGAGGGAACACTGAAGCTTTCTTT.

This clone appeared a few times. The V gene is TRBV2, the J gene TRBJ1-3; D remains unclear. V lost 2 bases to trimming and J lost 0 bases, with 8 bases between them. The CDR3 sequence is 15 residues long. CDR1 is SNHLY and CDR2 is FYNNEI in the germline V gene. CDR3 region: CASSEMGSSGNTIYF. The CDR3 nucleotides read TGTGCCAGCAGTGAAATGGGGAGCTCTGGAAACACCATATATTTT. The full variable domain, with the rest looked up from reference TRBV2 and TRBJ1-3, is EPEVTQTPSHQVTQMGQEVILRCVPISNHLYFYWYRQILGQKVEFLVSFYNNEISEKSEIFDDQFSVERPDGSNFTLKIRSTKLEDSAMYFCASSEMGSSGNTIYFGEGSWLTVV.

This clone was observed once. This sequence joins TRBV7-6 and TRBJ1-5; D is possibly TRBD1 (6 bases). Germline V gene data show CDR1 as SGHVS and CDR2 as FNYEAQ. Trimming removed 3 bases at V and 6 bases at J, with 12 bases between. This CDR3 has 14 residues. CDR3 nucleotides: TGTGCCAGCAGCTTCGGGGGGGCGGGTCAGCCCCAGCATTTT. Translating it yields CASSFGGAGQPQHF.

This clone was seen once. This sequence joins TRBV29-1 and TRBJ2-1, with 7 bases lining up with TRBD1. V lost 4 bases, J lost 12 bases, and 12 bases stayed unmatched. CDR3 length equals 13 residues. The V gene's germline CDR1 is SQVTM and CDR2 ANQGSEA. The CDR3 DNA is TGCAGCGTTGTAAGGGGGCTCGCTCAAGGGCAGTTCTTC. Residues: CSVVRGLAQGQFF.

The chain couples TRBV5-8 to TRBJ1-4, with D possibly TRBD1 on 5 matching bases. Trimming shortened V by 0 bases and J by 5 bases, and 5 bases separated the two germline ends. CDR1 and CDR2 from the germline V gene are SGHTS and YDEGEE. The CDR3 consists of 13 residues. CDR3 protein: CASSLDRNEKLFF. CDR3 DNA: TGTGCCAGCAGCTTGGACAGGAATGAAAAACTGTTTTTT.

This clone appeared a single time. J is TRBJ2-7 and V is TRBV7-3; maybe TRBD1 (5 bases). The V gene lost 1 base and the J gene lost 2 bases, with 12 bases spanning the gap. The CDR3 has 15 amino acids. Germline CDR1 and CDR2: SGHTA and FQGTGA. The CDR3 is CASSLSGRVPYEQYF. CDR3 coding DNA: TGTGCCAGCAGCTTAAGCGGCAGGGTCCCCTACGAGCAGTACTTC.